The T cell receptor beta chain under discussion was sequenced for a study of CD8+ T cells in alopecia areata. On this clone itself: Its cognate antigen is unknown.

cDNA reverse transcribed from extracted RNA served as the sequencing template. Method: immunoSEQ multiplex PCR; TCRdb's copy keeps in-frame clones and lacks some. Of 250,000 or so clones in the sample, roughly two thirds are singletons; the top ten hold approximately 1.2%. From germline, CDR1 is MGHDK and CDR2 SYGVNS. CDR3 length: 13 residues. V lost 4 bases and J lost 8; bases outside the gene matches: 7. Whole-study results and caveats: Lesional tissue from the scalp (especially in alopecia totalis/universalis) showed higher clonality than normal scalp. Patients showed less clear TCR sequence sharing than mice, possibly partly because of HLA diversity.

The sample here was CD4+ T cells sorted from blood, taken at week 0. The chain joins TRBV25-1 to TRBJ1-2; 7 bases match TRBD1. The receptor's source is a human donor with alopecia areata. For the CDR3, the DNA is TGTGCCAGCAGTGCCGACAGGGCTGGAGGCTACACCTTC. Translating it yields CASSADRAGGYTF.